The 14 T cell receptor beta chains reported below all come from one sample, sequenced in a study of blood T cell repertoires in COVID-19. The data were produced by immunoSEQ multiplex PCR, yet TCRdb's version contains in-frame clones alone and is incomplete. The sample holds 200,000 to 300,000 clones, around four fifths seen once. Input material: peripheral blood. Every receptor here comes from a woman aged 55 to 70 with active or convalescent COVID-19.

The chain has TRBV19 and TRBJ2-1; 9 positions match TRBD2. CDR1 is LNHDA and CDR2 is SQIVND in the germline V gene (reference sequence). V shed 5 bases and J 0 bases; nucleotides not matched to a gene: 8. CDR3 length: 17 residues. The chain's CDR3 is CASSGLAGSSSYNEQFF. The CDR3 coding sequence is TGTGCCAGTAGTGGCCTAGCGGGGAGCAGCTCCTACAATGAGCAGTTCTTC. Together with reference TRBV19 and TRBJ2-1, the CDR3 gives the full variable domain: DGGITQSPKYLFRKEGQNVTLSCEQNLNHDAMYWYRQDPGQGLRLIYYSQIVNDFQKGDIAEGYSVSREKKESFPLTVTSAQKNPTAFYLCASSGLAGSSSYNEQFFGPGTRLTVL.

This clone has just one count. This sequence joins TRBV5-1 and TRBJ2-3, with unresolved D. The V gene's germline CDR1 is SGHRS and CDR2 YFSETQ. V lost 3 bases and J lost 0, with 11 bases in between. The CDR3 is made up of 15 amino acids. The CDR3 coding sequence is TGCGCCAGCAGCTCGTCAGGTTCTAGCACAGATACGCAGTATTTT. This gives the protein CASSSSGSSTDTQYF.

A single count supports this clone. The rearrangement joins TRBV29-1 to TRBJ1-2; TRBD1 might be the D (6 bases). Germline V CDR1 and CDR2: SQVTM, ANQGSEA. This CDR3 is built from 15 residues. Trimming stripped 2 bases from V and 6 bases from J, with 19 bases between. The DNA for the CDR3 is TGCAGCGTTGAAATAACGGACAGTTTTATCGATGGCTACACCTTC. Its translation is CSVEITDSFIDGYTF. Variable domain in full (rest from reference TRBV29-1 and TRBJ1-2): SAVISQKPSRDICQRGTSLTIQCQVDSQVTMMFWYRQQPGQSLTLIATANQGSEATYESGFVIDKFPISRPNLTFSTLTVSNMSPEDSSIYLCSVEITDSFIDGYTFGSGTRLTVV.

J is TRBJ2-1 and V is TRBV7-9, with D unclear. The CDR3 runs to 13 residues. The germline CDR1 and CDR2 sequences are SEHNR and FQNEAQ (reference sequence). V lost 5 bases and J 1 base, leaving 6 bases between the germline ends. This CDR3 reads CASSATSYNEQFF. The CDR3 DNA reads as TGTGCCAGCAGCGCCACTTCCTACAATGAGCAGTTCTTC.

The rearrangement uses TRBV29-1 and TRBJ2-3; TRBD2 matches 11 bases. Trimming removed 7 bases from V and 5 bases from J; junction bases left unmatched: 5. There are 13 residues in the CDR3. Per germline, CDR1 SQVTM and CDR2 ANQGSEA. CDR3 coding DNA: TGCAGCGACCGACTAGCGGGGAGAGATACGCAGTATTTT. It is translated as CSDRLAGRDTQYF.

This clone occurred a few times. The chain recombines TRBV6-5 with TRBJ2-1; TRBD2 aligns across 13 bases. CDR3 length: 15 residues. The V and J ends lost 5 bases and 4 bases, in that order; junction bases with no gene match: 2. The V gene's germline CDR1 is MNHEY and CDR2 SVGAGI. CDR3 residues: CASSTGLAGYNEQFF. In DNA form, the CDR3 reads TGTGCCAGCAGTACGGGACTAGCGGGGTACAATGAGCAGTTCTTC.

The rearrangement joins TRBV6-2 or TRBV6-3 to TRBJ2-3; 16 nucleotides agree with TRBD2. Looked up from germline, CDR1 is MNHEY and CDR2 is SVGEGT. This CDR3 comprises 18 residues. With V trimmed by 6 bases and J by 1 base, 7 bases remained unmatched. As DNA, the CDR3 is TGTGCCAGCAGCAAGGGGACTAGCGGGGGGGTAGGCACAGATACGCAGTATTTT. It codes for CASSKGTSGGVGTDTQYF.

The chain combines TRBV4-1 with TRBJ1-6; 7 nucleotides match TRBD1. Per the germline V gene, CDR1 is MGHRA and CDR2 is YSYEKL. This CDR3 is 16 amino acids long. V lost 1 base, J lost 10 bases, and 10 bases stayed unmatched. In DNA, the CDR3 is TGCGCCAGCAGCCAAGGCCTAGACAGGGCCGACTCACCCCTCCACTTT. Translating it yields CASSQGLDRADSPLHF.

V is TRBV27 and J is TRBJ2-1, with D perhaps matching TRBD2 (7 bases). The CDR3 is made up of 15 amino acids. The V end lost 1 base, the J end lost 3 bases, and 10 bases lay between the germline ends. CDR1 is MNHEY, CDR2 SMNVEV, per germline (reference sequence). Here the CDR3 reads CASSLLGGHYNEQFF. CDR3 coding DNA: TGTGCCAGCAGTTTATTGGGGGGGCACTACAATGAGCAGTTCTTC.

The chain recombines TRBV27 with TRBJ2-1; 9 bases match TRBD2. Trimming cost V 3 bases and J 3 bases; bases outside gene matches: 6. In germline, CDR1 is MNHEY, CDR2 SMNVEV (reference sequence). CDR3 length: 16 residues. The CDR3 bases are TGTGCCAGCAGTTTGGGTACTAGCGGGCGCTACAATGAGCAGTTCTTC. It is translated as CASSLGTSGRYNEQFF.

V is TRBV10-1 and J is TRBJ2-7; the match to TRBD1 covers 8 bases. CDR3 length equals 15 residues. The J segment lost 7 bases and the V segment lost 0 bases, leaving 8 bases of the junction unmatched. The germline V gene encodes CDR1 WNHNN and CDR2 SYGVQD (reference sequence). The CDR3 DNA is TGCGCCAGCAGTGAGTCGATCAGGGGGCTAGGGGAGCAGTACTTC. Its translation: CASSESIRGLGEQYF.

V gene TRBV6-4 combines with J gene TRBJ1-1; 8 bases match TRBD1. Germline-derived CDR1 and CDR2 are MRHNA and SNTAGT. The CDR3 spans 14 residues. J lost 4 bases, V lost 3 bases, and 4 bases had no gene match. The CDR3 protein is CASSEETGATEAFF. CDR3 DNA: TGTGCCAGCAGTGAGGAGACAGGGGCCACTGAAGCTTTCTTT.

This clone appeared once. The CDR3 here is CATSGGLAGGPDIGTDTQYF. The CDR3 DNA is TGTGCCACCAGTGGTGGACTAGCGGGAGGGCCTGATATAGGCACAGATACGCAGTATTTT. The chain is built from TRBV24-1 and TRBJ2-3; 15 nucleotides align to TRBD2. The CDR3 is 20 residues long. Germline loops: CDR1 KGHDR, CDR2 SFDVKD. Trimming cost V 5 bases and J 1 base; bases outside gene matches: 12.

This sequence joins TRBV7-8 and TRBJ1-2; TRBD1 matches 7 bases. The CDR3 has 14 amino acids. Germline V gene lookup returns CDR1 SGHVS and CDR2 FQNEAQ. V lost 5 bases to trimming and J lost 3 bases; unmatched junction nucleotides: 6. CDR3 coding DNA: TGTGCCAGCAGCGGGGACAGCACCTACTATGGCTACACCTTC. Its protein product is CASSGDSTYYGYTF. Looking up the rest from reference TRBV7-8 and TRBJ1-2 gives the full variable domain: GAGVSQSPRYKVAKRGQDVALRCDPISGHVSLFWYQQALGQGPEFLTYFQNEAQLDKSGLPSDRFFAERPEGSVSTLKIQRTQQEDSAVYLCASSGDSTYYGYTFGSGTRLTVV.